A selection of T cell receptor beta chains follows, all from one sample in a study of T-cell reconstitution after alpha-beta-depleted transplantation in children. In TCRdb, the PCR reads were re-called with MiXCR into one record per CDR3 protein. Of around 270,000 distinct CDR3 sequences listed, around 7.3% are singletons. Sequenced material: peripheral blood, taken 360 days after TCRalphabeta/CD19-depleted stem cell transplant. Receptors originate from a female patient younger than 10 who had a stem cell transplant for Fanconi anemia, so the T cells may come from the graft donor. CDR3s include the opening cysteine and the closing phenylalanine or tryptophan. The D gene is left open where the match is weak. Expanded clones get a size class; other rows say once, few or many, or leave the size out.

cdr3_aa: CASSLSGGLTDTQYF; cdr3_nt: TGTGCCAGCAGCTTATCCGGAGGTTTGACAGATACGCAGTATTTT; clone_size: few; j_call: TRBJ2-3; d_call: .; v_call: TRBV7-9
cdr3_aa: CASSLASGTGSEKLFF; cdr3_nt: TGTGCCAGCAGCTTAGCATCCGGGACAGGGTCTGAAAAACTGTTTTTT; clone_size: many; j_call: TRBJ1-4; d_call: TRBD1; v_call: TRBV7-2
cdr3_aa: CASSFAQIEDTQYF; cdr3_nt: TGCGCCAGCAGCTTCGCCCAGATTGAGGATACGCAGTATTTT; clone_size: many; j_call: TRBJ2-3; d_call: .; v_call: TRBV5-1
cdr3_aa: CASSLFRTGRRETQYF; cdr3_nt: TGTGCCAGCAGCCTTTTCAGGACAGGGAGGCGAGAGACCCAGTACTTC; clone_size: many; j_call: TRBJ2-5; d_call: TRBD1; v_call: TRBV3-1
cdr3_aa: CASSLEGWAGADYGYTF; cdr3_nt: TGCGCCAGCAGCTTGGAAGGGTGGGCAGGTGCCGACTATGGCTACACCTTC; clone_size: few; j_call: TRBJ1-2; d_call: .; v_call: TRBV5-1
cdr3_aa: CSARGLKESNEQFF; cdr3_nt: TGCAGTGCTAGGGGATTGAAGGAGTCCAATGAGCAGTTCTTC; clone_size: few; j_call: TRBJ2-1; d_call: .; v_call: TRBV20-1
cdr3_aa: CASRLAGGGANTGELFF; cdr3_nt: TGTGCCAGCAGACTAGCGGGGGGCGGGGCAAACACCGGGGAGCTGTTTTTT; clone_size: many; j_call: TRBJ2-2; d_call: TRBD2; v_call: TRBV6-5
cdr3_aa: CSARTASGGPHNEQFF; cdr3_nt: TGCAGTGCTAGAACGGCGAGCGGGGGCCCCCACAATGAGCAGTTCTTC; clone_size: many; j_call: TRBJ2-1; d_call: TRBD2; v_call: TRBV20-1
cdr3_aa: CAISVGPSDTGELFF; cdr3_nt: TGTGCCATCAGTGTCGGCCCTTCAGACACCGGGGAGCTGTTTTTT; clone_size: many; j_call: TRBJ2-2; d_call: .; v_call: TRBV10-3
cdr3_aa: CSARDDQETQYF; cdr3_nt: TGCAGTGCTAGAGATGACCAAGAGACCCAGTACTTC; clone_size: .; j_call: TRBJ2-5; d_call: .; v_call: TRBV20-1
cdr3_aa: CASSPGQGSADTQYF; cdr3_nt: TGTGCCAGCAGCCCGGGACAGGGTAGTGCTGATACGCAGTATTTT; clone_size: .; j_call: TRBJ2-3; d_call: TRBD1; v_call: TRBV13
cdr3_aa: CASSLSGGENSPLHF; cdr3_nt: TGTGCCAGCAGTTTATCGGGGGGTGAGAATTCACCCCTCCACTTT; clone_size: many; j_call: TRBJ1-6; d_call: .; v_call: TRBV12-3/TRBV12-4
cdr3_aa: CASSQGGGASYEQYF; cdr3_nt: TGTGCCAGCAGCCAAGGCGGGGGGGCCTCCTACGAGCAGTACTTC; clone_size: .; j_call: TRBJ2-7; d_call: TRBD2; v_call: TRBV3-1
cdr3_aa: CSGGALRSTEAFF; cdr3_nt: TGCAGTGGGGGGGCGCTGAGATCCACTGAAGCTTTCTTT; clone_size: .; j_call: TRBJ1-1; d_call: .; v_call: TRBV20-1
cdr3_aa: CASSVGQPQHF; cdr3_nt: TGTGCCAGCAGTGTCGGTCAGCCCCAGCATTTT; clone_size: few; j_call: TRBJ1-5; d_call: .; v_call: TRBV2
cdr3_aa: CASSQDRNRVNTEAFF; cdr3_nt: TGTGCCAGCAGCCAAGATAGAAATCGGGTGAACACTGAAGCTTTCTTT; clone_size: many; j_call: TRBJ1-1; d_call: .; v_call: TRBV4-2
cdr3_aa: CASRHPAGQRNSGNTIYF; cdr3_nt: TGTGCCAGCAGGCATCCGGCCGGACAGCGTAACTCTGGAAACACCATATATTTT; clone_size: many; j_call: TRBJ1-3; d_call: .; v_call: TRBV12-3/TRBV12-4